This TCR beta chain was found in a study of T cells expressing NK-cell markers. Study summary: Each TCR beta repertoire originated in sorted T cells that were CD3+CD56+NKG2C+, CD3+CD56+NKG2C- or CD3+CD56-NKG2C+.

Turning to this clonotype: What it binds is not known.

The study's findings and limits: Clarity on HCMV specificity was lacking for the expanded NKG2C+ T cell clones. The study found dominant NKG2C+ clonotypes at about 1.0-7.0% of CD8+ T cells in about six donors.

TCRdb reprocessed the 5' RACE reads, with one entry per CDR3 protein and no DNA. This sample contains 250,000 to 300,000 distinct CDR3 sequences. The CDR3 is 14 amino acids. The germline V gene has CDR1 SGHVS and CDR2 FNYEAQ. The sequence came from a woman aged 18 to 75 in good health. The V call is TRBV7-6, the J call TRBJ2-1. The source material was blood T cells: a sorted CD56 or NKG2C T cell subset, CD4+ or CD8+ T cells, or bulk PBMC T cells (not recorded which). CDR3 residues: CASSLGNLAWEQFF.